The 3 T cell receptor beta chains below come from one sample, sequenced in a study of T cells in Graves' hyperthyroidism and ophthalmopathy. Amplification targeted TCR beta CDR3 regions from RNA transcripts. TCR CDR3 underwent first-round RT-PCR with the HTBI primer set. TCRdb recomputed calls from the multiplex PCR reads with MiXCR, one row per CDR3 protein. The sample lists about half a million distinct CDR3 sequences; about 15% were seen once. Sample: blood. These receptors all stem from a woman aged 25 to 45 with Graves' ophthalmopathy.

The chain carries TRBV19 and TRBJ1-6; 7 positions agree with TRBD1. In germline, CDR1 is LNHDA, CDR2 SQIVND (reference sequence). The ends lost 2 bases at V and 7 bases at J; junction bases unmatched: 11. This CDR3 has 17 residues. The CDR3 loop reads CASSIIPIGQVNSPLHF. CDR3 DNA: TGTGCCAGTAGTATAATCCCTATCGGACAGGTGAATTCACCCCTCCACTTT.

The chain has TRBV28 and TRBJ2-1, with unresolved D. V lost 8 bases and J 0 bases, leaving 17 bases between the germline ends. The germline V gene has CDR1 MDHEN and CDR2 SYDVKM. CDR3 length: 16 amino acids. The CDR3: CASGRFRATSYNEQFF. CDR3 coding DNA: TGTGCCAGCGGTCGATTCCGGGCCACCTCCTACAATGAGCAGTTCTTC.

This clonotype was seen more than once but under ten times. The chain employs TRBV10-3 and TRBJ2-7; no firm D call. This CDR3 has 14 amino acids. The germline gives CDR1 ENHRY, CDR2 SYGVKD. V shed 11 bases and J shed 2 bases, with 19 bases lying between them. DNA for the CDR3: TGTGCCCTGTATCCTCCAGCGCAAGCCTACGAGCAGTACTTC. Its translation: CALYPPAQAYEQYF.